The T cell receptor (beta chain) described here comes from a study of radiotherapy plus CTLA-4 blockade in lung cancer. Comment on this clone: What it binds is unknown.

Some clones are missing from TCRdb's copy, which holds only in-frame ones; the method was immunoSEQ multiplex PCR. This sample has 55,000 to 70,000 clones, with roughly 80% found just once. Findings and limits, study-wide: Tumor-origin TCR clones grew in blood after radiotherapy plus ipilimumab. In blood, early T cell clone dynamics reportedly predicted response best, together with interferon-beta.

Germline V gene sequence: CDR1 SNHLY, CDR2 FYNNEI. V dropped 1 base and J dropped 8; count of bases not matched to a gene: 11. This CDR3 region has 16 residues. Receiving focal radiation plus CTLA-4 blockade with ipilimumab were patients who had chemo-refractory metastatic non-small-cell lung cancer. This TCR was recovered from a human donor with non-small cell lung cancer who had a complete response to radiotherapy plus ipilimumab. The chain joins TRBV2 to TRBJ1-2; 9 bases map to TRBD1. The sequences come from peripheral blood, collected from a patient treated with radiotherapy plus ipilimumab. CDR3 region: CASSEEEWDRVEGYTF. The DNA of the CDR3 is TGTGCCAGCAGTGAAGAGGAATGGGACAGGGTGGAAGGCTACACCTTC.